The 29 T cell receptor beta chains below all came from one sample that was sequenced in a study of radiotherapy plus CTLA-4 blockade in lung cancer. Sequencing used immunoSEQ multiplex PCR; TCRdb keeps in-frame clones, though not all of them. Among some 96,000 clones listed, just over 85% were seen once. The source was peripheral blood, collected from a patient treated with radiotherapy plus ipilimumab. These receptors were taken from a human donor with non-small cell lung cancer that progressed on radiotherapy plus ipilimumab.

As concerns this clone: Other nucleotide sequences in the sample specify the same CDR3. The chain combines TRBV7-8 with TRBJ2-1; no clear D. V was clipped by 5 bases and J by 6 bases, with 11 bases between them. Germline-derived CDR1 and CDR2 are SGHVS and FQNEAQ. The CDR3 is 13 amino acids. The CDR3: CASSVIRGNEQFF. The CDR3, as DNA: TGTGCCAGCAGCGTAATTCGTGGCAATGAGCAGTTCTTC.

The chain joins TRBV10-3 to TRBJ2-2; 8 nucleotides agree with TRBD1. Germline V gene lookup returns CDR1 ENHRY and CDR2 SYGVKD. J gave up 2 bases and V 11 bases, and 4 bases lay outside the gene matches. The CDR3 has 13 amino acids. DNA of the CDR3: TGTGCCTTTGGGACAGGAAACACCGGGGAGCTGTTTTTT. Its translation: CAFGTGNTGELFF.

This chain links TRBV5-1 with TRBJ2-2; TRBD2 might be the D (6 bases). The germline V gene has CDR1 SGHRS and CDR2 YFSETQ. This CDR3 region has 14 residues. Between the trimmed V and J ends, which lost 3 bases and 7 bases, there was a span of 13 bases. The DNA for the CDR3 is TGCGCCAGCAGCTCCTTCCGAGCGGGCGGGGAGCTGTTTTTT. Protein sequence: CASSSFRAGGELFF.

V is TRBV4-2 and J is TRBJ1-2, with D maybe TRBD1 (6 bases). Trimming cost V 0 bases and J 4 bases, with 21 bases left between them. The CDR3 covers 18 residues. The germline gives CDR1 LGHNA, CDR2 YNFKEQ. CDR3 DNA sequence: TGTGCCAGCAGCCAAGATGGGGGGGGCCGCTCCGTGTCCTATGGCTACACCTTC. This translates into CASSQDGGGRSVSYGYTF.

This chain connects TRBV15 to TRBJ2-5; D gene unclear. The CDR3 is 12 amino acids. V gave up 1 base and J gave up 1 base, with 1 base separating them. Germline-derived CDR1 and CDR2 are LNHNV and YYDKDF (reference sequence). The CDR3 here is CATSRAQETQYF. CDR3 DNA: TGTGCCACCAGCAGAGCCCAAGAGACCCAGTACTTC.

The J gene is TRBJ2-1, the V gene TRBV5-4; 8 bases are shared with TRBD2. This CDR3 is 15 amino acids long. Germline CDR1 is SGHNT and CDR2 is YYREEE (reference sequence). J was trimmed by 5 bases and V by 10 bases; bases with no gene match: 14. The CDR3 here is CAGASGPAADNEQFF. CDR3 DNA sequence: TGTGCCGGAGCTAGCGGGCCTGCAGCCGACAATGAGCAGTTCTTC.

The chain uses TRBV7-9 and TRBJ2-3; no reliable D call. The ends were cut back, 1 base at V and 7 bases at J, with 12 bases in the middle. The CDR3 has 14 residues. Germline V lookup: CDR1 SEHNR, CDR2 FQNEAQ (reference sequence). CDR3 DNA: TGTGCCAGCAGCTTAGGAATCCCCCCTAATACGCAGTATTTT. This encodes CASSLGIPPNTQYF.

J is TRBJ2-2 and V is TRBV29-1, with D perhaps matching TRBD1 (5 bases). Trimming cost V 2 bases and J 6 bases, with 13 bases left between them. Germline V CDR1 and CDR2: SQVTM, ANQGSEA. The CDR3 has 14 amino acids. CDR3 nucleotides: TGCAGCGTTGAAAGGGGCGTGCTTCCCGGGGAGCTGTTTTTT. Translated, it gives CSVERGVLPGELFF.

The V call is TRBV21-1, the J call TRBJ1-4. TRBV21-1 is assigned pseudogene status. The CDR3 covers 17 residues. CDR3: CASNCTRTCPTNEKLFF. In DNA form, the CDR3 reads TGTGCCAGCAATTGTACCCGGACCTGCCCAACTAATGAAAAACTGTTTTTT.

The chain links TRBV19 to TRBJ2-7; TRBD1 is a possible D gene (6 bases). This CDR3 has 13 residues. V lost 5 bases to trimming and J lost 4 bases, with 12 bases between them. Germline loops: CDR1 LNHDA, CDR2 SQIVND (reference sequence). The CDR3 spells CASSSGHRYEQYF. CDR3 DNA sequence: TGTGCCAGTAGTTCGGGACACCGATACGAGCAGTACTTC.

V gene TRBV5-1 combines with J gene TRBJ1-5; TRBD1 agrees at 7 bases. The CDR3 totals 15 residues. Looked up from germline, CDR1 is SGHRS and CDR2 is YFSETQ. V dropped 4 bases and J dropped 4; count of bases not matched to a gene: 8. CDR3 region: CASSVQGRPNQPQHF. The CDR3 DNA reads as TGCGCCAGCAGCGTACAGGGGAGGCCTAATCAGCCCCAGCATTTT.

The rearrangement joins TRBV10-3 to TRBJ2-7; 7 positions agree with TRBD1. Germline lookup yields CDR1 ENHRY and CDR2 SYGVKD. The CDR3 covers 15 residues. V dropped 7 bases and J dropped 1; count of bases not matched to a gene: 10. In nucleotides, the CDR3 is TGTGCCATCACCTCCGAACGACAGGGTTCCTACGAGCAGTACTTC. This gives the protein CAITSERQGSYEQYF.

CDR3 in DNA: TGTGCCAGCAGCTTTCGGGAAAGCGAAGCTTTCTTT. Amino acid sequence: CASSFRESEAFF. The chain recombines TRBV5-6 with TRBJ1-1; no reliable D call. Trimming removed 2 bases at V and 8 bases at J, with 10 bases between. There are 12 residues in the CDR3. Germline lookup yields CDR1 SGHDT and CDR2 YYEEEE.

The CDR3 reads CASSLLRLAGAGEQFF. The CDR3 nucleotides read TGCGCCAGCAGCTTATTAAGACTAGCGGGAGCCGGTGAGCAGTTCTTC. The chain employs TRBV5-1 and TRBJ2-1; 12 bases agree with TRBD2. With V trimmed by 2 bases and J by 9 bases, 9 bases remained unmatched. The V gene's germline CDR1 is SGHRS and CDR2 YFSETQ. This CDR3 region has 16 residues.

The chain carries TRBV29-1 and TRBJ1-2, with a weak D call TRBD1 (6 bases). The CDR3 length is 17 residues. V was shortened by 6 bases and J by 1 base, with 24 bases between the two germline ends. CDR1 SQVTM and CDR2 ANQGSEA come from the germline V gene. DNA for the CDR3: TGCAGCGTCCGACGGCGTGGGGCAGGGGAATATAACTATGGCTACACCTTC. It codes for CSVRRRGAGEYNYGYTF.

A few counts support this clone. This chain connects TRBV27 to TRBJ2-1; 9 bases match TRBD2. The germline V gene has CDR1 MNHEY and CDR2 SMNVEV (reference sequence). There are 15 residues in the CDR3. With 7 bases clipped from V and 0 bases from J, the junction kept 4 bases outside the gene matches. CDR3 protein: CASKNSGSSYNEQFF. In DNA form, the CDR3 reads TGTGCCAGCAAAAATAGCGGGAGCTCCTACAATGAGCAGTTCTTC.

V is TRBV5-1 and J is TRBJ2-7; TRBD1 aligns across 8 bases. From germline, CDR1 is SGHRS and CDR2 YFSETQ. V shed 4 bases, J shed 5 bases, and the junction held 11 bases outside the gene matches. The CDR3 has 15 residues. CDR3 loop: CASSPGLGTGHEQYF. In DNA form, the CDR3 reads TGCGCCAGCAGCCCTGGCCTGGGGACAGGACACGAGCAGTACTTC. The full variable domain, rest sourced from reference TRBV5-1 and TRBJ2-7, is KAGVTQTPRYLIKTRGQQVTLSCSPISGHRSVSWYQQTPGQGLQFLFEYFSETQRNKGNFPGRFSGRQFSNSRSEMNVSTLELGDSALYLCASSPGLGTGHEQYFGPGTRLTVT.

The rearrangement links TRBV6-1 to TRBJ1-5, with D unclear. The CDR3 is 14 residues long. From germline, CDR1 is MNHNS and CDR2 SASEGT. V shed 4 bases and J shed 2 bases, with 9 bases lying between them. The chain's CDR3 is CASSGRNRNQPQHF. CDR3 nucleotides: TGTGCCAGCAGTGGCAGGAACCGCAATCAGCCCCAGCATTTT.

The gene calls are TRBV18 and TRBJ1-5; D uncertain. V lost 3 bases and J 4 bases, leaving 7 bases between the germline ends. CDR3 length equals 13 residues. Germline values: CDR1 KGHSH, CDR2 LQKENI. CDR3 DNA: TGTGCCAGCTCACCGCTACTTAATCAGCCCCAGCATTTT. Protein: CASSPLLNQPQHF.

The rearrangement uses TRBV9 and TRBJ1-5, with a weak D call TRBD1 (5 bases). The CDR3 covers 14 residues. V was trimmed by 4 bases and J by 3 bases, leaving 11 bases between them. CDR1 and CDR2 from the germline V gene are SGDLS and YYNGEE. CDR3 sequence: CASSPTGANQPQHF. The CDR3 coding sequence is TGTGCCAGCAGCCCCACAGGCGCCAATCAGCCCCAGCATTTT.

This clone occurred once. The V call is TRBV19, the J call TRBJ2-7; 7 bases line up with TRBD2. Germline V gene data show CDR1 as LNHDA and CDR2 as SQIVND (reference sequence). The CDR3 runs to 16 residues. V trimming: 1 base; J trimming: 5 bases; junction bases outside the gene matches: 11. Here the CDR3 reads CASSIAGWRERNEQYF. The DNA of the CDR3 is TGTGCCAGTAGTATAGCGGGGTGGCGGGAGCGGAACGAGCAGTACTTC. The full variable domain, in which reference TRBV19 and TRBJ2-7 provide the parts outside the CDR3, is DGGITQSPKYLFRKEGQNVTLSCEQNLNHDAMYWYRQDPGQGLRLIYYSQIVNDFQKGDIAEGYSVSREKKESFPLTVTSAQKNPTAFYLCASSIAGWRERNEQYFGPGTRLTVT.

This chain links TRBV6-6 with TRBJ1-3; D gene unclear. CDR3 length: 16 residues. The germline V and J ends were trimmed by 0 bases and 1 base, with 10 bases remaining between them. Germline lookup yields CDR1 MNHNY and CDR2 SVGAGI (reference sequence). In nucleotides, the CDR3 is TGTGCCAGCAGTTACTCGCCCCTTACATCTGGAAACACCATATATTTT. This gives the protein CASSYSPLTSGNTIYF.

DNA for the CDR3: TGCGCCAGCAGCTTGGAGGGGACTAGCGGGACCTACTACAATGAGCAGTTCTTC. This translates into CASSLEGTSGTYYNEQFF. The J gene is TRBJ2-1, the V gene TRBV5-1; 13 bases line up with TRBD2. The V gene's germline CDR1 is SGHRS and CDR2 YFSETQ. V trimming: 0 bases; J trimming: 3 bases; junction bases outside the gene matches: 6. This CDR3 region has 18 residues.

The chain links TRBV29-1 to TRBJ2-7; D remains ambiguous. Trimming took 3 bases from V and 1 from J, leaving 7 bases between them. CDR1 is SQVTM, CDR2 ANQGSEA, per germline. This CDR3 has 12 residues. CDR3 nucleotides: TGCAGCGTTGATGTAAGTTCCTACGAGCAGTACTTC. It translates to CSVDVSSYEQYF.

The chain has TRBV2 and TRBJ1-5; perhaps TRBD1 as D (5 bases). The V end was cut by 4 bases, the J end by 7 bases, with 11 bases between. Germline loops: CDR1 SNHLY, CDR2 FYNNEI. This CDR3 has 13 residues. The CDR3 DNA sequence: TGTGCCAGCAGTGTAGACAGTCCCCAGCCCCAGCATTTT. This gives the protein CASSVDSPQPQHF. The entire variable domain, with the rest obtained from reference TRBV2 and TRBJ1-5, is as follows: EPEVTQTPSHQVTQMGQEVILRCVPISNHLYFYWYRQILGQKVEFLVSFYNNEISEKSEIFDDQFSVERPDGSNFTLKIRSTKLEDSAMYFCASSVDSPQPQHFGDGTRLSIL.

The rearrangement joins TRBV7-9 to TRBJ2-3; TRBD2 matches 9 bases. J was trimmed by 3 bases and V by 4 bases; bases with no gene match: 2. The CDR3 runs 14 residues. CDR1 and CDR2 from the germline V gene are SEHNR and FQNEAQ (reference sequence). The CDR3 reads CASSSGLATDTQYF. The CDR3 bases are TGTGCCAGCAGCTCCGGACTAGCGACAGATACGCAGTATTTT.

This clone was recorded once. This chain connects TRBV27 to TRBJ2-1; D gene uncertain. The CDR3 has 13 residues. Germline CDR1 and CDR2: MNHEY and SMNVEV (reference sequence). V was clipped by 3 bases and J by 4 bases, with 7 bases between them. CDR3 loop: CASSFRQYNEQFF. The CDR3, as DNA: TGTGCCAGCAGTTTCAGGCAGTACAATGAGCAGTTCTTC.

This clone occurred once. The chain links TRBV29-1 to TRBJ2-7, with 9 bases identical to TRBD2. With 2 bases clipped from V and 3 bases from J, the junction kept 2 bases outside the gene matches. The CDR3 runs 13 residues. Germline V gene data show CDR1 as SQVTM and CDR2 as ANQGSEA. The CDR3 loop reads CSVELAGDYEQYF. CDR3 DNA sequence: TGCAGCGTTGAATTAGCGGGGGACTACGAGCAGTACTTC.

The chain joins TRBV5-1 to TRBJ1-2, with D tentatively TRBD1 (6 bases). This CDR3 comprises 13 residues. Trimming stripped 2 bases from V and 3 bases from J, with 8 bases between. Per germline, CDR1 SGHRS and CDR2 YFSETQ. The CDR3 nucleotides are TGCGCCAGCAGCTTCAACAGGGACTATGGCTACACCTTC. It is translated as CASSFNRDYGYTF.